This T cell receptor beta chain comes out of a study of blood T cells in healthy people across ages (dated by TCRdb to between 2014 and 2016). In the study overall: In model experiments, template switching captured roughly one uniquely barcoded TCR beta cDNA molecule for every two T cells. To track age-related changes in TCR beta repertoire diversity, the study relied on deep sequencing normalized with unique cDNA molecular identifiers. The donors were divided into four age groups: young (average around 16 years), middle-aged (around 37), aged (62) and long-lived (82). To avoid experimental bias, donors of different ages were spread randomly across the sequencing lanes. The study analyzed two additional independent replicas of 1 million unique cDNA reads from the same blood draw for two donors, one aged 18 to 29 and one aged 80 or older.

Receptor amplification or capture employed 5' RACE. Sequencing was carried out with an Illumina HiSeq 2500. A second PCR of about 7 to 12 cycles was performed with a sample-barcoded 5' primer and a J-beta primer mix. A unique molecular identifier was introduced onto each TCR beta cDNA molecule by a template-switch 5' adaptor carrying 12 random nucleotides. Each sample yielded at least 2.5 million CDR3-containing paired-end reads. The Mint cDNA synthesis kit, primed by a TRBC-specific oligonucleotide, was used to synthesize first-strand cDNA from all RNA. Following uracil-DNA glycosylase treatment, all cDNA underwent a first 18-cycle PCR with the universal primers M1SS and BC2_uni_R. On the study's bioinformatics: Each sample was normalized by randomly selecting 1 million high-quality reads, each carrying a distinct molecular identifier. Reads with shared molecular identifiers were discarded instead of being binned into consensus sequences. MiTCR, run with a Q25 quality threshold and the strictest error-elimination algorithm, handled CDR3 identification, clonotype clustering and error correction. Lower-bound total TCR beta diversity was estimated with a nonparametric unseen species model using Euler transformation. TCRdb reanalyzed the raw reads on its own, using fastp at Q25 for trimming and MiXCR for clone calling, and kept in-frame beta chains. Each record represents a unique CDR3 protein, reported with the most common genes and DNA among its rows. TCRdb, rather than the study authors, made the V and J calls. This sample is represented by more than 700,000 distinct CDR3 sequences; about 55% of them were singletons. The top ten hold approximately 40% of the sample.

The CDR3 has 15 amino acids, counting the end cysteine and phenylalanine. Of all the DNA, just the CDR3 is kept, 45 bases in frame from base 1. The CDR1 and CDR2 encoded by the germline V gene are SNHLY and FYNNEI. Trimming costs V 1 base and J 7 bases, and their ends lie 13 bases apart. What the authors observed across the whole study: As age increased, observed TCR beta diversity per million T cells dropped in a roughly linear way, and a significant reduction was already evident by age roughly 36. A strong correlation was found between observed TCR beta diversity and the percentage of naive T cells measured by flow cytometry. The CMV infection status of donors was not known, potentially confounding age-related changes in expanded clonotypes. Compared with the aged group, the long-lived group had more naive CD4+ T cells, fewer expanded clones and increased TCR diversity, suggesting age selection. Because profiling used bulk unsorted PBMCs, naive and antigen-experienced compartments could not be compared conclusively. Estimates of total diversity based on one million sequenced T cells were considered lower bounds and underestimates.

The 40 or so donors, aged 6 to 90 years, were systemically healthy Caucasian individuals from Russia. Each donor gave 9 to 10 milliliters of peripheral blood, collected into EDTA-treated Vacutainer tubes. Ficoll-Paque density-gradient centrifugation was used to isolate PBMCs, with at least 6 million obtained per sample. Trizol reagent was used to extract total RNA from the PBMCs, yielding at least 5 micrograms per sample. The percentages of naive CD45RAhigh/CD27high T cells were determined by flow cytometry on a PBMC aliquot from every donor. Points on this clonotype: Its antigen is still unknown. No base quality values were provided; no much bigger clone lies one nucleotide off.

The receptor was isolated from a man of 80 years or more in good health. The receptor chain draws on TRBV2 and TRBJ1-4, with an unclear D gene assignment. The material sequenced was blood. The DNA sequence follows: TGTGCCAGCAGTGAAGGGGGTAGTGCTGGTGAAAAACTGTTTTTT. Translated, it reads CASSEGGSAGEKLFF.